The sequence of this T cell receptor beta chain was determined in a study of blood T cell repertoires in COVID-19. Across the study: The study drew acute and convalescent COVID-19 samples from the United States, Italy and Spain. Sample material is recorded as cDNA or gDNA derived from T cells, B-cell-depleted T cells, or PBMCs.

Methods used by the authors: Reference gene primers were amplified, and this amplification served to estimate nucleated cell counts. The data were produced by immunoSEQ multiplex PCR, yet TCRdb's version contains in-frame clones alone and is incomplete. The V and J calls and clone size come from that table; D and trimming were worked out from the DNA. The data contain more than 65,000 clones, approximately 80% of them singletons. Germline V gene lookup returns CDR1 MNHNY and CDR2 SVGAGI (reference sequence). V lost 7 bases, J lost 0 bases, and 9 bases lay in between. The CDR3 consists of 13 residues.

The sequence was collected from a man in his fifties or sixties with active or convalescent COVID-19. The genes are TRBV6-6 and TRBJ1-1; D uncertain. Sequenced sample: peripheral blood. Here the CDR3 DNA reads TGTGCCAGCAACGGGTTTGTGAACACTGAAGCTTTCTTT. It encodes CASNGFVNTEAFF.